This is a list of T cell receptor beta chains from one sample in a study of regulatory T cells in long-lasting Graves disease. From the multiplex PCR reads, TCRdb called clonotypes with MiXCR, one entry per CDR3 protein. The data hold around 480,000 distinct CDR3 sequences, with roughly 16% observed a single time. These sequences were also reported in another study, on T cells in Graves' hyperthyroidism and ophthalmopathy.

Sequenced material: peripheral blood mononuclear cells (PBMCs), taken at new diagnosis, from a patient treated with antithyroid drugs. These receptors came from a woman in her forties or fifties with Graves disease. The CDR3 runs from the conserved cysteine through the conserved F or W.

14 | TRBV6-5 | CASSYSLAGAGYTF
17 | TRBV5-1 | CASSLALWTDHTGELFF
14 | TRBV6-1 | CASSRQGTYYGYTF
16 | TRBV12-3/TRBV12-4 | CASSFSGGSSYNEQFF
15 | TRBV12-3/TRBV12-4 | CASSGRGRDDQPQHF
13 | TRBV3-1 | CASKWGGMVGYTF
10 | TRBV6-2/TRBV6-3 | CASSTQGAFF
13 | TRBV6-1 | CAVRGTGDGGYTF
14 | TRBV11-2 | CASSSSGGQETQYF
13 | TRBV28 | CASSFNRQTEQYF
14 | TRBV15 | CATSTWTGYQPQHF